The T cell receptor beta chain described here comes from a study of T cells in Graves' hyperthyroidism and ophthalmopathy. Overall study findings and caveats: Ophthalmopathy was predicted by the model a median of 6.5 months ahead of onset.

Between the trimmed V and J ends, which lost 4 bases and 0 bases, there was a span of 10 bases. This CDR3 has 14 residues. The germline CDR1 and CDR2 sequences are SNHLY and FYNNEI. Authors of the study amplified TCR beta CDR3 regions from RNA transcripts. During a first-round RT-PCR of the TCR CDR3, the HTBI primer set was used. Using its own MiXCR run on the multiplex PCR reads, TCRdb lists one record per CDR3 protein. The sample has about half a million distinct CDR3 sequences; 20% to 25% are singletons. A Clinical Activity Score of at least 3, a NOSPECS grade of at least 4 and a duration under 3 months were recorded in the ophthalmopathy patients. Investigators excluded patients with uncontrolled infection, other autoimmune disease, pregnancy or lactation. The PBMCs had their origin in around 9.1 ml of fresh peripheral blood. This clonotype occurred many times. Its antigen is unknown.

The chain carries TRBV2 and TRBJ2-7; D perhaps matches TRBD1 (5 bases). Sequencing input: blood. This receptor was identified in a woman in her 70s with Graves' ophthalmopathy. In nucleotides, the CDR3 is TGTGCCAGCAGTGGGGGCAGGAACTCCTACGAGCAGTACTTC. Its protein product is CASSGGRNSYEQYF.